This T cell receptor (beta chain) was captured in a study of blood T cells in healthy people across ages (dated by TCRdb to the mid-2010s). For the study in its entirety: In model experiments, roughly one uniquely barcoded TCR beta cDNA molecule per two T cells was captured by template switching. The study analyzed two additional independent replicas of 1 million unique cDNA reads from the same blood draw for two donors, one aged 18 to 30 and one aged 80 or older. To track age-related changes in TCR beta repertoire diversity, the study relied on deep sequencing normalized with unique cDNA molecular identifiers. To avoid experimental bias, donors of different ages were distributed randomly across sequencing lanes. The donors were split into four age groups: young (average about 15 years), middle-aged (roughly 39), aged (roughly 65) and long-lived (about 74).

Systemically healthy Caucasian individuals from Russia, some 40 in total and aged about 6 to 90 years, were included as donors. Each donor gave 8.5 to 10 milliliters of peripheral blood, collected into EDTA-treated Vacutainer tubes. PBMCs were isolated by Ficoll-Paque density-gradient centrifugation, with at least 6 million obtained per sample. Trizol reagent was used to extract total RNA from the PBMCs, yielding at least 5 micrograms per sample. The percentages of naive CD45RAhigh/CD27high T cells were determined by flow cytometry on a PBMC aliquot from every donor. Study-wide conclusions, independent of this receptor: Compared with the aged group, more naive CD4+ T cells, fewer expanded clones and increased TCR diversity were shown by the long-lived group, suggesting age selection. Conclusive comparison of naive and antigen-experienced compartments was prevented by the profiling of bulk unsorted PBMCs. As age increased, observed TCR beta diversity per million T cells dropped in a roughly linear way, and a significant reduction was already evident by age 40. Observed TCR beta diversity correlated strongly with the percentage of naive T cells measured by flow cytometry. Estimates of total diversity from one million sequenced T cells were regarded as lower bounds and underestimates. Because the CMV infection status of the donors was unknown, age-related changes in expanded clonotypes may potentially have been confounded.

Library prep was done by 5' RACE. Sequencing relied on an Illumina HiSeq 2500. A second roughly 7 to 11 cycle PCR used a sample-barcoded 5' primer and a J-beta primer mix. A unique molecular identifier was introduced onto each TCR beta cDNA molecule by a template-switch 5' adaptor carrying 12 random nucleotides. Each sample yielded at least 3 million CDR3-containing paired-end reads. The Mint cDNA synthesis kit, primed by a TRBC-specific oligonucleotide, was used to synthesize first-strand cDNA from all RNA. Following uracil-DNA glycosylase treatment, a first 18-cycle PCR with universal primers M1SS and BC2_uni_R was performed on all cDNA. Concerning the study's data processing: Normalization of each sample was performed by random selection of 1 million high-quality reads, each carrying a distinct molecular identifier. Reads with shared molecular identifiers were discarded instead of being binned into consensus sequences. CDR3 identification, clonotype clustering and error correction used MiTCR with a Q25 quality threshold and the strictest error-elimination algorithm. A nonparametric unseen species model with Euler transformation was used to estimate lower-bound total TCR beta diversity. TCRdb reworked the public reads: Q25 trimming with fastp, MiXCR clone assembly, productive beta chains retained. Duplicate CDR3 protein sequences are folded into a single record with the most common DNA and genes. The V and J calls and clone size come from TCRdb's table, not from the authors' own analysis. The sample contains around 800,000 distinct CDR3 sequences, roughly 53% of them found a single time. About 38% of the sample rests with the top ten.

Comments on this clonotype: Its antigen target is currently unknown. There are no base qualities to consult, and no much larger clone falls within one base.

Sample: blood. The source is an elderly man in good health.

The sequenced DNA: TGCGCCAGCAGCCCCGGGACAGGGAGCTTCGGCACTGAAGCTTTCTTT. Its translation reads: CASSPGTGSFGTEAFF. Here the chain combines TRBV5-1 and TRBJ1-1; 9 central bases correspond to TRBD1. From cysteine to phenylalanine, the CDR3 is 16 amino acids long. The read is trimmed to its CDR3 DNA, 48 bases read in frame from base 1. Looking up the germline V gene yields CDR1 SGHRS and CDR2 YFSETQ. Relative to germline, V is missing 4 bases and J is missing 4 bases, with 11 bases of the junction outside any gene match.